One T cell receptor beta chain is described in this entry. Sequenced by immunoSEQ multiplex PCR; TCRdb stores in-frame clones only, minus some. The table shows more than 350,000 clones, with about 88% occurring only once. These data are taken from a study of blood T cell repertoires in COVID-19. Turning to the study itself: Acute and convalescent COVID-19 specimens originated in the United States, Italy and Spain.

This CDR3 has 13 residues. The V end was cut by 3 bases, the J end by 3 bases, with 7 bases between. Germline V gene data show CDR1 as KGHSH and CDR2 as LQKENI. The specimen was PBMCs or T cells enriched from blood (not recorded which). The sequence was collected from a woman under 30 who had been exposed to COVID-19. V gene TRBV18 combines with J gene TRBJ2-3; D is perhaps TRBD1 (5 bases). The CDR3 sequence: CASSPTGTDTQYF. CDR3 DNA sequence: TGTGCCAGCTCACCTACAGGAACAGATACGCAGTATTTT. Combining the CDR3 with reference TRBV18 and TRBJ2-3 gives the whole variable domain NAGVMQNPRHLVRRRGQEARLRCSPMKGHSHVYWYRQLPEEGLKFMVYLQKENIIDESGMPKERFSAEFPKEGPSILRIQQVVRGDSAAYFCASSPTGTDTQYFGPGTRLTVL.